The clone carrying this T cell receptor beta chain appeared once. This sample was taken from a study of blood T cells in healthy people across ages. CDR3 length: 16 amino acids. V was clipped by 5 bases and J by 2 bases; unmatched bases: 10. The germline gives CDR1 SGHRS, CDR2 YFSETQ. Sample donors were healthy Caucasian individuals that came from Russia, aged 6 to 90. Each donor gave 9.5 to 10 milliliters of peripheral blood. Each sample had at least 6 million PBMCs isolated. With a J-beta primer mix and a sample-barcoded 5' primer, a second PCR ran about 7 to 12 cycles. TCRdb re-called the 5' RACE reads with MiXCR, one entry per CDR3 protein. Of roughly 1.9 million distinct CDR3 sequences in the sample, around 40% were seen once.

The sample consisted of blood. This TCR was recovered from a human donor in good health. The chain uses TRBV5-1 and TRBJ2-3; 8 nucleotides line up with TRBD2. The CDR3 is CASSKRERGLTDTQYF. DNA for the CDR3: TGCGCCAGCAGTAAGCGGGAGCGGGGGCTCACAGATACGCAGTATTTT.